A selection of T cell receptor beta chains follows, all from one sample in a study of shared clonotypes between healthy human individuals. TCRdb's copy holds only in-frame clones and misses some; the assay was immunoSEQ multiplex PCR. The sample has 2 million to 2.5 million clones, approximately 94% seen once; the top ten hold roughly 0.39%. Sequenced input: naive CD4+ T cells from PBMCs. All receptors derive from a man aged 18 to 30 in good health. Some clones in this sample may be carry-over from other donors' samples. Each CDR3 is given with its conserved first and last residue. D genes are given only for firm matches. Size is stated for part of the rows, as once, few or many counts, or as a class when the clone is expanded.

D gene	CDR3 length	clone size	V gene	J gene	CDR3 DNA	CDR3 protein
-	16	-	TRBV28	TRBJ2-7	TGTGCCAGCAGCCCTACCGGGCGACTCGGAGTCGACGAGCAGTACTTC	CASSPTGRLGVDEQYF
-	13	-	TRBV28	TRBJ2-7	TGTGCCAGCAGTGTCCCGGATGTTTACGAGCAGTACTTC	CASSVPDVYEQYF
TRBD2	13	-	TRBV6-1	TRBJ2-3	TGTGCCAGCAGTGAAAAAGGGAGGGTAGAACAGTATTTT	CASSEKGRVEQYF
TRBD2	15	-	TRBV11-3	TRBJ2-1	TGTGCCAGCAGCTTAGGGCGCGCTAGCGGGAGTGAGCAGTTCTTC	CASSLGRASGSEQFF
-	14	once	TRBV6-1	TRBJ1-5	TGTGCCAGCAGTGGACAGACTAGCAATCAGCCCCAGCATTTT	CASSGQTSNQPQHF
TRBD1	15	-	TRBV28	TRBJ1-1	TGTGCCAGCAGTTTACCCGGGACAGGGGGGATTGAAGCTTTCTTT	CASSLPGTGGIEAFF
TRBD2	14	-	TRBV29-1	TRBJ2-3	TGCAGCGCAGGGACTAGCGGACCCACAGATACGCAGTATTTT	CSAGTSGPTDTQYF
TRBD2	15	-	TRBV7-9	TRBJ2-1	TGTGCCAGCAGCTACGTAGCGGGAGGTTCCAATGAGCAGTTCTTC	CASSYVAGGSNEQFF
-	13	-	TRBV6-1	TRBJ1-5	TGTGCCAGCAGTGAAGGAGGGGTTCAGCCCCAGCATTTT	CASSEGGVQPQHF
TRBD1	18	-	TRBV5-8	TRBJ2-1	TGTGCCAGCCCCTCCGTAGGGGGCGGGTTTTTTTACTACAATGAGCAGTTCTTC	CASPSVGGGFFYYNEQFF
TRBD2	16	-	TRBV5-1	TRBJ2-1	TGCGCCAGCAGCTTGGCCCGGACTAGCCAATACAATGAGCAGTTCTTC	CASSLARTSQYNEQFF
-	14	-	TRBV2	TRBJ1-5	TGTGCCAGCAGTGATTCTACTAGCAATCAGCCCCAGCATTTT	CASSDSTSNQPQHF
-	15	-	TRBV5-4	TRBJ1-1	TGTGCCAGCAGCTTGGAAGGGTACATGAACACTGAAGCTTTCTTT	CASSLEGYMNTEAFF